This T cell receptor (beta chain) was recovered during a study of regulatory T cells in long-lasting Graves disease. Whole-study results and caveats: TCR diversity in persistent Graves' patients was below that of newly diagnosed ones.

Time point denoted: newly diagnosed GD, antithyroid drugs for less than 3 months. RNA from PBMCs was the source of the TCR library. Germline CDR1 reads GTSNPN; CDR2 reads SVGIG (reference sequence). Trimming left V 5 bases short and J 0 bases short, with 8 bases between. The CDR3 totals 13 residues. This clonotype was seen at least ten times. Its antigen is as yet unknown. Building of the TCR beta libraries involved iRepertoire HTBI primers and Arm-PCR of CDR3 regions. TCRdb reanalysed the multiplex PCR reads using MiXCR and keeps one entry per CDR3 protein. The table includes roughly 400,000 distinct CDR3 sequences, approximately 16% detected once. This same sample was also part of a study on T cells in Graves' hyperthyroidism and ophthalmopathy.

This clonotype was sampled from a woman in her late teens or twenties with Graves disease. The sample here was peripheral blood mononuclear cells (PBMCs), taken at new diagnosis, from a patient treated with antithyroid drugs. The gene calls are TRBV30 and TRBJ2-4, with D tentatively TRBD1 (6 bases). The CDR3 loop reads CAWGQLAKNIQYF. The CDR3 DNA reads as TGTGCCTGGGGACAGTTAGCCAAAAACATTCAGTACTTC.